The T cell receptor beta chain under discussion was sequenced for a study of blood T cell repertoires in COVID-19. In the original analysis: Nucleated cell number was recorded as an estimate derived from reference gene primer amplification. Clones were sequenced by immunoSEQ multiplex PCR, and TCRdb holds only the in-frame ones, with some missing. V, J and clone size derive from that table, while D and trimming were established from the DNA sequence. The repertoire holds a few hundred thousand clones, with more than 85% as singletons. The germline V gene has CDR1 SGDLS and CDR2 YYNGEE. This CDR3 has 15 residues. Trimming removed 4 bases from V and 2 bases from J, with 13 bases in between.

The clonotype originates from a woman in her fifties or sixties who had recovered from COVID-19. V gene TRBV9 combines with J gene TRBJ1-5; a weak D match, TRBD1 (5 bases). Sequenced sample: PBMCs or T cells enriched from blood (not recorded which). Here the CDR3 reads CASSRGPTGNQPQHF. The CDR3 coding sequence is TGTGCCAGCAGCAGGGGCCCTACGGGCAATCAGCCCCAGCATTTT.